This passage covers 10 T cell receptor beta chains from one sample sequenced in a study of shared clonotypes between healthy human individuals. TCRdb's table, derived via immunoSEQ multiplex PCR, lists solely in-frame clones and lacks some. The sample consists of about 2.4 million clones, more than 80% of them appearing once. The sample consisted of naive CD4+ T cells sorted from blood. The subset is: CD45RA+ positively selected. The receptors come from a young man in good health.

This clone was detected once. CDR3 nucleotides: TGTGCCAGCAAGGGAGGGGGGACTTCCGGGGAGCTGTTTTTT. Translation: CASKGGGTSGELFF. The gene calls are TRBV6-5 and TRBJ2-2; D possibly corresponds to TRBD2 (7 bases). This CDR3 contains 14 residues. CDR1 and CDR2 (germline): MNHEY, SVGAGI. Trimming left V 7 bases short and J 6 bases short, with 15 bases between.

This clone was counted once. The J gene is TRBJ2-5, the V gene TRBV6-6, with D maybe TRBD1 (6 bases). The CDR3 has 15 residues. V lost 5 bases and J lost 5, with 18 bases in between. Germline V gene data show CDR1 as MNHNY and CDR2 as SVGAGI (reference sequence). The CDR3 region has the DNA TGTGCCAGCAGTAAAGGGGACACCTATGGGGAGACCCAGTACTTC. Translation gives CASSKGDTYGETQYF.

The rearrangement uses TRBV7-2 and TRBJ1-4; the D gene is possibly TRBD1 (5 bases). Germline assignment: CDR1 SGHTA and CDR2 FQGNSA. This CDR3 is 15 amino acids long. The ends were cut back, 5 bases at V and 5 bases at J, with 15 bases in the middle. As DNA, the CDR3 is TGTGCCAGCAGCCGCGGGGCAGGGAACAATGAAAAACTGTTTTTT. Translated, it gives CASSRGAGNNEKLFF.

V usage is TRBV4-1 and J usage is TRBJ1-6; 8 positions agree with TRBD1. Germline values: CDR1 MGHRA, CDR2 YSYEKL. The CDR3 covers 17 residues. The junction had 10 bases not matched to a gene; V was cut back by 0 bases and J by 9 bases. DNA of the CDR3: TGCGCCAGCAGCCAAGAGACAGGGGCCCCTAGTTTTTCACCCCTCCACTTT. It codes for CASSQETGAPSFSPLHF.

Remarks on this clone: Compared with germline, one end of the junction differs, possibly owing to a read error. The rearrangement uses TRBV15 and TRBJ2-7, with a possible D match to TRBD2 (6 bases). The CDR3 sequence is 13 residues long. Germline-derived CDR1 and CDR2 are LNHNV and YYDKDF (reference sequence). The CDR3 region is CATSSWASDEEYF. The CDR3 DNA reads TGTGCCACCAGCAGTTGGGCTAGCGACGAGGAGTACTTC. Using reference TRBV15 and TRBJ2-7 for the parts outside the CDR3, the full variable domain is DAMVIQNPRYQVTQFGKPVTLSCSQTLNHNVMYWYQQKSSQAPKLLFHYYDKDFNNEADTPDNFQSRRPNTSFCFLDIRSPGLGDTAMYLCATSSWASDEEYFGPGTRLTVT.

Comments on this clone: Other DNA sequences within the sample encode an identical CDR3. The CDR3 region has the DNA TGTGCCAGCAGGGGACAGGGAGATCAGCCCCAGCATTTT. Its translation is CASRGQGDQPQHF. The rearrangement uses TRBV25-1 and TRBJ1-5; 9 nucleotides agree with TRBD1. Unmatched junction bases numbered 2, after V lost 6 bases and J lost 5 bases. There are 13 residues in the CDR3. CDR1 is MGHDK, CDR2 SYGVNS, per germline.

The genes are TRBV5-5 and TRBJ1-4; D gene unclear. CDR3 length: 17 residues. Germline assignment: CDR1 SGHKS and CDR2 YYEKEE (reference sequence). Trimming cost V 4 bases and J 0 bases, with 16 bases left between them. CDR3 coding DNA: TGTGCCAGCAGCGAAGACCTAATCCCTGCAACTAATGAAAAACTGTTTTTT. It encodes CASSEDLIPATNEKLFF.

V is TRBV7-2 and J is TRBJ1-6; D unclear. The CDR3 totals 16 residues. The germline V and J ends were trimmed by 4 bases and 0 bases, with 10 bases remaining between them. CDR1 and CDR2 (germline): SGHTA, FQGNSA. DNA for the CDR3: TGTGCCAGCAGCTCTACCCGGAGCTCCTATAATTCACCCCTCCACTTT. This encodes CASSSTRSSYNSPLHF.

This clone appeared a single time. The same CDR3 arises from other DNA sequences in this sample as well. The J gene is TRBJ2-7, the V gene TRBV7-2; TRBD2 agrees at 10 bases. The CDR3 has 15 amino acids. Losses at the gene ends were 5 bases for V and 0 bases for J; bases not matched to a gene: 4. Germline CDR1 SGHTA, CDR2 FQGNSA. The CDR3 DNA reads TGTGCCAGCAGCCCTACTAGCGGGACCTCCTACGAGCAGTACTTC. The encoded protein is CASSPTSGTSYEQYF.

The CDR3 sequence: CASRDSGGNSPLHF. In DNA form, the CDR3 reads TGCGCCAGCCGCGATTCGGGGGGTAATTCACCCCTCCACTTT. V usage is TRBV5-1 and J usage is TRBJ1-6; weak D call: TRBD1 (5 bases). The CDR3 extends over 14 amino acids. Germline CDR1 SGHRS, CDR2 YFSETQ. Trimming pared 7 bases from V and 6 bases from J, leaving 14 bases between.